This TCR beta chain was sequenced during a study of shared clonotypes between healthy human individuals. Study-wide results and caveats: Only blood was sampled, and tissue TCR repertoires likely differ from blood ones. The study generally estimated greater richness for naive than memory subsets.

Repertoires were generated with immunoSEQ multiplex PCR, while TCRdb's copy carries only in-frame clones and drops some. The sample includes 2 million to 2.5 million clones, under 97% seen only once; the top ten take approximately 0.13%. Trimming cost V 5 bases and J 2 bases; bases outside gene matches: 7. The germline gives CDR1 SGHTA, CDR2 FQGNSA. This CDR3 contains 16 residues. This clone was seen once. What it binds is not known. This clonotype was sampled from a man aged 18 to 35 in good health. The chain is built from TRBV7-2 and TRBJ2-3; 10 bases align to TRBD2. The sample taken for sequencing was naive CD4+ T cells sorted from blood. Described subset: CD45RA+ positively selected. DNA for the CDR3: TGTGCCAGCAGCGTACAGGGGACTAGCGTCACAGATACGCAGTATTTT. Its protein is CASSVQGTSVTDTQYF. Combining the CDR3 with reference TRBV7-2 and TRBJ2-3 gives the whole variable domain GAGVSQSPSNKVTEKGKDVELRCDPISGHTALYWYRQSLGQGLEFLIYFQGNSAPDKSGLPSDRFSAERTGGSVSTLTIQRTQQEDSAVYLCASSVQGTSVTDTQYFGPGTRLTVL.